The 30 T cell receptor beta chains below all came from one sample that was sequenced in a study of cytomegalovirus exposure and HLA in healthy donors. Assay: immunoSEQ multiplex PCR; the TCRdb copy retains only in-frame clones and omits some. The sample records 190,000 or so clones, roughly 84% being singletons. The source material was PBMCs. These receptors were obtained from a woman younger than 30 in good health and CMV-seropositive.

The rearrangement links TRBV10-1 to TRBJ1-1; tentatively, D is TRBD1 (5 bases). The CDR3 length is 13 residues. Per germline, CDR1 WNHNN and CDR2 SYGVQD (reference sequence). V dropped 4 bases and J dropped 0 bases, with 6 bases sitting between them. The chain's CDR3 is CASSGQLNTEAFF. CDR3 coding DNA: TGCGCCAGCAGTGGACAGCTGAACACTGAAGCTTTCTTT.

This sequence joins TRBV10-3 and TRBJ1-1; 11 bases line up with TRBD1. Germline CDR1 and CDR2: ENHRY and SYGVKD. This CDR3 contains 15 residues. V gave up 3 bases and J gave up 3 bases; unmatched junction bases: 3. CDR3 coding DNA: TGTGCCATCAGTGAACGGGACAGGGGGGACACTGAAGCTTTCTTT. This gives the protein CAISERDRGDTEAFF.

CDR3 DNA: TGTGCCAGCAGCTTAGGAGGTCCGAGCTCCTACAATGAGCAGTTCTTC. Translated: CASSLGGPSSYNEQFF. The chain links TRBV7-7 to TRBJ2-1; D is ambiguous. CDR1 SSHAT and CDR2 FNYEAQ come from the germline V gene (reference sequence). The ends were cut back, 1 base at V and 0 bases at J, with 10 bases in the middle. This CDR3 spans 16 amino acids.

J is TRBJ2-7 and V is TRBV2, with a weak D call TRBD1 (6 bases). Trimming took off 5 bases at V and 2 bases at J, with 10 bases between the two ends. The CDR3 totals 13 residues. Germline-derived CDR1 and CDR2 are SNHLY and FYNNEI. The CDR3 DNA follows: TGTGCCAGCAGTCTCCGACAGGCCTACGAGCAGTACTTC. It encodes CASSLRQAYEQYF.

The chain combines TRBV29-1 with TRBJ2-1; D possibly corresponds to TRBD1 (6 bases). Per germline, CDR1 SQVTM and CDR2 ANQGSEA. Trimming shortened V by 4 bases and J by 3 bases, and 10 bases separated the two germline ends. The length of the CDR3 is 13 residues. The CDR3 region has the DNA TGCAGCGTTGCAGGGGTCCTCTACAATGAGCAGTTCTTC. Its translation is CSVAGVLYNEQFF.

The V call is TRBV6-6, the J call TRBJ2-5; 11 bases map to TRBD1. CDR1 is MNHNY, CDR2 SVGAGI, per germline (reference sequence). V shed 6 bases, J shed 4 bases, and the junction held 10 bases outside the gene matches. CDR3 size: 16 residues. CDR3 residues: CASSIGTGGGRETQYF. For the CDR3, the DNA is TGTGCCAGCAGCATCGGGACAGGGGGAGGGCGAGAGACCCAGTACTTC.

J is TRBJ1-2 and V is TRBV6-6; TRBD1 agrees at 7 bases. V trimming: 2 bases; J trimming: 8 bases; junction bases outside the gene matches: 2. This CDR3 is 12 amino acids long. Germline lookup yields CDR1 MNHNY and CDR2 SVGAGI (reference sequence). CDR3 nucleotide sequence: TGTGCCAGCAGTTACACAGGGGAAGGCTACACCTTC. Amino acid sequence: CASSYTGEGYTF.

The chain links TRBV18 to TRBJ2-7, with 8 bases matching TRBD1. The CDR3 extends over 14 amino acids. Per the germline V gene, CDR1 is KGHSH and CDR2 is LQKENI. With V trimmed by 6 bases and J by 5 bases, 9 bases remained unmatched. CDR3 sequence (DNA): TGTGCCAGCTCTCCAAAGACAGGGGCCCACGAGCAGTACTTC. This translates into CASSPKTGAHEQYF. Together with reference TRBV18 and TRBJ2-7, the CDR3 gives the full variable domain: NAGVMQNPRHLVRRRGQEARLRCSPMKGHSHVYWYRQLPEEGLKFMVYLQKENIIDESGMPKERFSAEFPKEGPSILRIQQVVRGDSAAYFCASSPKTGAHEQYFGPGTRLTVT.

The chain couples TRBV4-3 to TRBJ2-5; 7 bases match TRBD2. CDR1 is LGHNA and CDR2 is YSLEER in the germline V gene. V lost 0 bases to trimming and J lost 4 bases; unmatched junction nucleotides: 11. This CDR3 is 17 amino acids long. The CDR3 sequence is CASSQDRPAGYGETQYF. The CDR3 region has the DNA TGCGCCAGCAGCCAAGATCGCCCAGCGGGGTACGGAGAGACCCAGTACTTC.

The chain has TRBV7-6 and TRBJ2-1; 10 nucleotides line up with TRBD2. Germline CDR1 SGHVS, CDR2 FNYEAQ. V was pared by 5 bases and J by 7 bases, with 8 bases of the junction left unmatched. The CDR3 is 15 amino acids. CDR3 nucleotide sequence: TGTGCCAGCAGCCCCAGCGGGGGGGGAGCAAATGAGCAGTTCTTC. As protein: CASSPSGGGANEQFF.

For this clone: The sample contains more than one DNA sequence encoding this CDR3. This chain joins TRBV6-5 and TRBJ1-2; 8 bases are shared with TRBD1. V gave up 0 bases and J gave up 7 bases; unmatched junction bases: 7. CDR3 length equals 15 residues. Germline lookup yields CDR1 MNHEY and CDR2 SVGAGI. As DNA, the CDR3 is TGTGCCAGCAGTTACTCCACAGGGGGAGGGGGTGGCTACACCTTC. Its protein product is CASSYSTGGGGGYTF.

The rearrangement uses TRBV28 and TRBJ1-2; TRBD1 matches at 10 bases. V lost 6 bases and J lost 3; bases outside the gene matches: 7. The CDR3 is made up of 15 amino acids. Germline V gene data show CDR1 as MDHEN and CDR2 as SYDVKM. The CDR3 sequence is CASRGRTGGHYGYTF. CDR3 nucleotide sequence: TGTGCCAGCAGGGGACGGACAGGGGGGCACTATGGCTACACCTTC.

As concerns this clone: The sample contains more than one DNA sequence encoding this CDR3. The chain uses TRBV25-1 and TRBJ1-2, with D unclear. Per germline, CDR1 MGHDK and CDR2 SYGVNS. The CDR3 runs to 11 residues. Trimming took off 1 base at V and 8 bases at J, with 5 bases between the two ends. As DNA, the CDR3 is TGTGCCAGCAGTGAATCGGGAGGCTACACCTTC. Protein: CASSESGGYTF.

This chain joins TRBV10-3 and TRBJ2-1; TRBD2 matches 9 bases. This CDR3 contains 15 residues. Trimming cost V 3 bases and J 5 bases; bases outside gene matches: 5. From germline, CDR1 is ENHRY and CDR2 SYGVKD. The CDR3, as DNA: TGTGCCATCAGTGAACGGGAGCGGGGGGACAATGAGCAGTTCTTC. Protein: CAISERERGDNEQFF.

The chain couples TRBV6-5 to TRBJ1-2; D call uncertain. Germline CDR1 MNHEY, CDR2 SVGAGI. The CDR3 length is 14 residues. The ends were cut back, 6 bases at V and 5 bases at J, with 16 bases in the middle. The DNA of the CDR3 is TGTGCCAGCAGACCGACGGGGATAGGATATGGCTACACCTTC. This sequence encodes CASRPTGIGYGYTF.

Only a few counts were recorded for this clone. The genes are TRBV5-8 and TRBJ2-1; a weak D match, TRBD1 (6 bases). This CDR3 has 14 amino acids. The germline gives CDR1 SGHTS, CDR2 YDEGEE. Trimming pared 3 bases from V and 10 bases from J, leaving 17 bases between. DNA for the CDR3: TGTGCCAGCAGCTGGCGAACAGGGATCGGGGAGCAGTTCTTC. Encoded protein: CASSWRTGIGEQFF.

In its sample, this clone was seen once. The V gene is TRBV27, the J gene TRBJ2-7, with TRBD2 matching 8 bases. Unmatched junction bases numbered 16, after V lost 4 bases and J lost 5 bases. The CDR3 has 17 residues. Per germline, CDR1 MNHEY and CDR2 SMNVEV (reference sequence). Here the CDR3 DNA reads TGTGCCAGCAGTTGGGTTGGCCCAGCGGGGGCCCCTGACGAGCAGTACTTC. Its translation is CASSWVGPAGAPDEQYF.

The chain joins TRBV4-2 to TRBJ1-4; D unclear. CDR3 length: 14 residues. Trimming removed 2 bases at V and 6 bases at J, with 10 bases between. Germline-derived CDR1 and CDR2 are LGHNA and YNFKEQ. The CDR3 bases are TGTGCCAGCAGCCAACGCGCTTCCTATGAAAAACTGTTTTTT. Amino acid sequence: CASSQRASYEKLFF.

This clone has just a few counts. The rearrangement uses TRBV2 and TRBJ1-5; a possible D gene is TRBD1 (5 bases). The germline V and J ends were trimmed by 3 bases and 7 bases, with 19 bases remaining between them. This CDR3 is 16 amino acids long. CDR1 SNHLY and CDR2 FYNNEI come from the germline V gene. The CDR3 nucleotides are TGTGCCAGCAGTGAGGCATGGGGCGCAATCCCGCAGCCCCAGCATTTT. Its translation is CASSEAWGAIPQPQHF.

The rearrangement uses TRBV19 and TRBJ1-6, with TRBD1 matching over 7 bases. The CDR3 is made up of 13 amino acids. Germline assignment: CDR1 LNHDA and CDR2 SQIVND (reference sequence). Trimming cost V 5 bases and J 6 bases; bases outside gene matches: 1. The CDR3 is CASSGTVNSPLHF. The CDR3 nucleotides read TGTGCCAGTAGTGGGACAGTTAATTCACCCCTCCACTTT.

The chain employs TRBV18 and TRBJ1-5, with 7 bases identical to TRBD1. From germline, CDR1 is KGHSH and CDR2 LQKENI. Losses at the gene ends were 4 bases for V and 4 bases for J; bases not matched to a gene: 4. The CDR3 sequence is 14 residues long. Here the CDR3 reads CASSRTGDNQPQHF. CDR3 coding DNA: TGTGCCAGCTCACGGACAGGAGATAATCAGCCCCAGCATTTT.

This clone was seen more than once but under ten times. The rearrangement uses TRBV10-3 and TRBJ2-7; D is unresolved. The germline gives CDR1 ENHRY, CDR2 SYGVKD. Trimming stripped 6 bases from V and 2 bases from J, with 14 bases between. The CDR3 runs 14 residues. This chain's CDR3 is CAISHSPFAYEQYF. The CDR3, as DNA: TGTGCCATCAGCCACAGTCCTTTCGCCTACGAGCAGTACTTC.

V gene TRBV4-3 combines with J gene TRBJ2-7; D is undetermined. Per the germline V gene, CDR1 is LGHNA and CDR2 is YSLEER. V lost 1 base to trimming and J lost 1 base, with 8 bases between them. CDR3 length equals 14 residues. The DNA of the CDR3 is TGCGCCAGCAGCCAAGGTCCAGCGTCCTACGAGCAGTACTTC. This translates into CASSQGPASYEQYF.

Only a few counts were recorded for this clone. The rearrangement uses TRBV4-2 and TRBJ1-2, with D unresolved. V was trimmed by 0 bases and J by 1 base, leaving 12 bases between them. This CDR3 spans 16 amino acids. The V gene's germline CDR1 is LGHNA and CDR2 YNFKEQ. Here the CDR3 DNA reads TGTGCCAGCAGCCAAGATTTCGGCAGCGGTAACTATGGCTACACCTTC. Translating gives CASSQDFGSGNYGYTF.

This clone has only one observation. This sequence joins TRBV2 and TRBJ1-2; TRBD1 agrees at 7 bases. Per the germline V gene, CDR1 is SNHLY and CDR2 is FYNNEI. The CDR3 is 15 residues long. V lost 3 bases to trimming and J lost 0 bases; unmatched junction nucleotides: 4. CDR3 coding DNA: TGTGCCAGCAGTGACCTCGGGACAGCTAACTATGGCTACACCTTC. Translated, it gives CASSDLGTANYGYTF. Full variable domain (rest looked up from reference TRBV2 and TRBJ1-2): EPEVTQTPSHQVTQMGQEVILRCVPISNHLYFYWYRQILGQKVEFLVSFYNNEISEKSEIFDDQFSVERPDGSNFTLKIRSTKLEDSAMYFCASSDLGTANYGYTFGSGTRLTVV.

The chain joins TRBV7-2 to TRBJ2-1; 9 bases match TRBD2. Germline V gene lookup returns CDR1 SGHTA and CDR2 FQGNSA. J was trimmed by 7 bases and V by 2 bases; bases with no gene match: 9. CDR3 length: 16 residues. The CDR3 DNA follows: TGTGCCAGCAGCTTACTTATGTGGACTAGCGTAAATGAGCAGTTCTTC. Translated, it gives CASSLLMWTSVNEQFF.

The rearrangement uses TRBV5-1 and TRBJ2-5; D is unresolved. CDR1 is SGHRS and CDR2 is YFSETQ in the germline V gene. This CDR3 has 13 residues. V lost 0 bases, J lost 3 bases, and 6 bases lay in between. CDR3 loop: CASSLGHKETQYF. CDR3 in DNA: TGCGCCAGCAGCTTGGGGCATAAAGAGACCCAGTACTTC.

The chain recombines TRBV5-1 with TRBJ2-7; TRBD2 might be the D (6 bases). Deletions cut 0 bases from V and 5 bases from J, with 9 bases between. CDR1 is SGHRS and CDR2 is YFSETQ in the germline V gene. This CDR3 region has 13 residues. The DNA for the CDR3 is TGCGCCAGCAGCTTGGGACTAGTGAACGAGCAGTACTTC. Translating it yields CASSLGLVNEQYF.

The gene calls are TRBV11-2 and TRBJ2-7, with 11 bases identical to TRBD2. The germline V gene encodes CDR1 SGHAT and CDR2 FQNNGV. This CDR3 is built from 15 residues. V lost 4 bases and J lost 1; bases outside the gene matches: 3. Here the CDR3 DNA reads TGTGCCAGCAGCTCGACTAGCGGGGTTTCCTACGAGCAGTACTTC. Encoded protein: CASSSTSGVSYEQYF.

A single count supports this clone. V and J are TRBV2 and TRBJ2-1; no clear D gene. The CDR3 is 9 amino acids. Trimming removed 7 bases at V and 9 bases at J, with 4 bases between. Looked up from germline, CDR1 is SNHLY and CDR2 is FYNNEI. CDR3 in DNA: TGTGCCAGCACGGGTGAGCAGTTCTTC. Protein: CASTGEQFF. The entire variable domain, with the rest obtained from reference TRBV2 and TRBJ2-1, is as follows: EPEVTQTPSHQVTQMGQEVILRCVPISNHLYFYWYRQILGQKVEFLVSFYNNEISEKSEIFDDQFSVERPDGSNFTLKIRSTKLEDSAMYFCASTGEQFFGPGTRLTVL.